This T cell receptor (beta chain) was found in a study of CD8 T cells in Susac syndrome. An input of roughly 0.5 to 1 ug of RNA was subjected to reverse transcription using random hexamers. MiXCR, run by TCRdb on the immunoSEQ multiplex PCR reads, gives a single entry per CDR3 protein. The data hold over 350,000 distinct CDR3 sequences, with approximately 89% observed a single time. From blood CD8+ and CD4+ T cells, the TCR beta chain was sequenced. The multiple sclerosis control cohort comprised treatment-naive individuals presenting with stable or active relapsing-remitting disease. It was negative isolation that provided the CD8+ and CD4+ T cells, whereas TEMRA cells were enriched by FACS. This TCR derives from a human donor with multiple sclerosis. The sample comprised CD8+ T cells from PBMCs.

The DNA for the CDR3 is TGTGCCAGCAGTGAGAAAGGGCAGAGTAGGGCTTTCTTT. Translated, it gives CASSEKGQSRAFF. This chain uses TRBV2 with TRBJ1-1; D is ambiguous. From germline, CDR1 is SNHLY and CDR2 FYNNEI. Trimming took 3 bases from V and 11 from J, leaving 16 bases between them. There are 13 residues in the CDR3. The full variable domain, with the rest looked up from reference TRBV2 and TRBJ1-1, is EPEVTQTPSHQVTQMGQEVILRCVPISNHLYFYWYRQILGQKVEFLVSFYNNEISEKSEIFDDQFSVERPDGSNFTLKIRSTKLEDSAMYFCASSEKGQSRAFFGQGTRLTVV.